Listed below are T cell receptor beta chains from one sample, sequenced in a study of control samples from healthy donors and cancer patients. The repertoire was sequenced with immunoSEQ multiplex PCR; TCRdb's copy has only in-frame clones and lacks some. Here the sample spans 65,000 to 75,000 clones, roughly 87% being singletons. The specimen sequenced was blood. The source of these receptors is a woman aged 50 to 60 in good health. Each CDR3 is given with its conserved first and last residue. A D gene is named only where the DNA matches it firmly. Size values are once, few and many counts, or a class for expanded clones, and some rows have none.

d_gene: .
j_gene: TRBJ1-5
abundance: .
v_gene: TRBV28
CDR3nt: TGTGCCACCATAATAGATAGCAATCAGCCCCAGCATTTT
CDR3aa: CATIIDSNQPQHF

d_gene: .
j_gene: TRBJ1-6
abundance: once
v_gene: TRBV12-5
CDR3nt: TGTGCTAGTGGTGGGCAGGGGTCGTCGGATTCACCCCTCCACTTT
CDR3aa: CASGGQGSSDSPLHF

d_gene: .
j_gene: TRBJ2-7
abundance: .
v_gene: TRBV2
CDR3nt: TGTGCCAGCAGTAGTAACAGGGCCTACGAGCAGTACTTC
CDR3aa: CASSSNRAYEQYF

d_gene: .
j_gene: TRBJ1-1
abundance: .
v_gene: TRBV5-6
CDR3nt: TGTGCCAGCAGCTTCTATCGTTCGGGCCCGAACACTGAAGCTTTCTTT
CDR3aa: CASSFYRSGPNTEAFF

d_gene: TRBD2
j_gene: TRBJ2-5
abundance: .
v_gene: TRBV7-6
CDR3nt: TGTGCCAGCGAAGGGGGGACTAGCGAAGAGACCCAGTACTTC
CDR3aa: CASEGGTSEETQYF

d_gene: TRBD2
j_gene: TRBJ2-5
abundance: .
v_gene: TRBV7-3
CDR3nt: TGTGCCAGCTTCCAGAAGAGGGACTACGTGCGGGAGACCCAGTACTTC
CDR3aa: CASFQKRDYVRETQYF

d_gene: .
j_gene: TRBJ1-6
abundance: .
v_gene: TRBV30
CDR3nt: TGTGCCTGGAGGGCCCAGGGATTTTCTAATTCACCCCTCCACTTT
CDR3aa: CAWRAQGFSNSPLHF

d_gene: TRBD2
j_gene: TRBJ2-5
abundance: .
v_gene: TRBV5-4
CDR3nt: TGTGCCAGCAGCTTTAGGTTAGCGGGAGAAGAGACCCAGTACTTC
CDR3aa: CASSFRLAGEETQYF

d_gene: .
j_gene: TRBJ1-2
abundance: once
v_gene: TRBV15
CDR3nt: TGTGCCACCAGCAGAGATTGGAGGGGCTATGGCTACACCTTC
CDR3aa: CATSRDWRGYGYTF

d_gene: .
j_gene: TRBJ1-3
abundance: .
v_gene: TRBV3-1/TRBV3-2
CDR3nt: TGTGCCAGCAGCCAAGATCAGGGTACAGGAAACACCATATATTTT
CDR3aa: CASSQDQGTGNTIYF

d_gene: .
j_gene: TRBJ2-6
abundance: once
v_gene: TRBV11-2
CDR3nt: TGTGCCAGCAGCTTAAGCACAGGGTCGAGCTCTGGGGCCAACGTCCTGACTTTC
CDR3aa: CASSLSTGSSSGANVLTF

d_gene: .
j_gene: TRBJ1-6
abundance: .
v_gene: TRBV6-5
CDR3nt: TGTGCCAGCAGTTACTCGGGGGCGCGGTCACCCCTCCACTTT
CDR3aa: CASSYSGARSPLHF

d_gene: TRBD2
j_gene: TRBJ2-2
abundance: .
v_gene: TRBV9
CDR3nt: TGTGCCAGCAGCGTAACTAGCGGGCTTACGAACACCGGGGAGCTGTTTTTT
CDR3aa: CASSVTSGLTNTGELFF

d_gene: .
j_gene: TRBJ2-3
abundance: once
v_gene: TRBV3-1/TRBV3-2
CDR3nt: TGTGCCAGCAGCCTTTTGGAGGTCGGAGATACGCAGTATTTT
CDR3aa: CASSLLEVGDTQYF

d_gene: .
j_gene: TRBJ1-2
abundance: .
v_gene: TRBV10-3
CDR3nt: TGTGCCATCAGTGGTGAGGGGGACGGCTATGGCTACACCTTC
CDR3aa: CAISGEGDGYGYTF

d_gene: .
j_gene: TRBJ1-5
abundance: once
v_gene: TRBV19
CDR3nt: TGTGCCAGTAGGCCACAGGGAGGTGGCAATCAGCCCCAGCATTTT
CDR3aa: CASRPQGGGNQPQHF

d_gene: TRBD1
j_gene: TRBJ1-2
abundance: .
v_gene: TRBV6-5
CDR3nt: TGTGCCAGCAGTTACTCGGTGACAGGGGGCCATGGCTACACCTTC
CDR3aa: CASSYSVTGGHGYTF

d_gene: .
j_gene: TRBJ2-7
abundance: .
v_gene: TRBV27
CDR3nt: TGTGCCAGCAGTCACGCCCCCGACAGCTACGAGCAGTACTTC
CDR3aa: CASSHAPDSYEQYF